These T cell receptor beta chains were read from a single sample in a study of CD8 T cells in ankylosing spondylitis. TCRdb reprocessed the 5' RACE reads with MiXCR, giving one entry per CDR3 protein. The top ten hold 13% to 15% of the sample, which has fewer than 400,000 distinct CDR3 sequences, approximately 8% seen once. Specimen: blood, either unsorted or a sorted T cell fraction (not recorded which). Receptor source: a male donor with ankylosing spondylitis. CDR3s include the opening cysteine and the closing phenylalanine or tryptophan. Each record gives: J gene, clone size, D gene, V gene, CDR3 protein, CDR3 DNA. D genes are given only for firm matches. Clone size is shown for a subset of rows, as once, few, many or a class of expanded clone.

TRBJ1-1	few	TRBD1	TRBV10-3	CATIRDRSRANTEAFF	TGTGCCACCATCCGGGACAGGTCCCGGGCCAACACTGAAGCTTTCTTT
TRBJ1-1	.	.	TRBV7-2	CASSPRDASALPEAFF	TGTGCCAGCAGCCCCCGGGACGCGTCCGCCCTACCTGAAGCTTTCTTT
TRBJ2-7	.	TRBD1	TRBV7-8	CASSLARTGSSYEQYF	TGTGCCAGCAGCTTAGCTAGGACAGGAAGCTCCTACGAGCAGTACTTC
TRBJ2-3	.	TRBD2	TRBV28	CASSSPGLAGEAADTQYF	TGTGCCAGCAGTTCACCGGGACTAGCGGGAGAGGCCGCAGATACGCAGTATTTT
TRBJ1-2	many	TRBD1	TRBV9	CASSVDATGVDGYTF	TGTGCCAGCAGCGTAGACGCGACAGGGGTCGATGGCTACACCTTC
TRBJ2-1	.	.	TRBV27	CASSYVPANEQFF	TGTGCCAGCAGTTATGTGCCAGCGAATGAGCAGTTCTTC
TRBJ2-7	.	.	TRBV3-1	CASSQVDEQYF	TGTGCCAGCAGCCAAGTTGACGAGCAGTACTTC
TRBJ2-7	many	.	TRBV6-5	CASSYAGGEQYF	TGTGCCAGCAGTTACGCTGGGGGCGAGCAGTACTTC
TRBJ1-5	.	.	TRBV23-1	CASSQSPRQESGGSNQPQHF	TGCGCCAGCAGTCAATCCCCCCGCCAAGAGAGTGGAGGGAGCAATCAGCCCCAGCATTTT
TRBJ2-1	.	.	TRBV10-3	CAISESVRRIEFF	TGTGCCATCAGTGAGTCAGTTCGAAGGATAGAGTTCTTC
TRBJ2-7	few	.	TRBV14	CASSPGGGVSNEQYF	TGTGCCAGCAGCCCCGGAGGAGGAGTGAGCAACGAGCAGTACTTC
TRBJ1-3	.	.	TRBV20-1	CSDEDGSF	TGCAGTGATGAGGACGGGAGTTTT
TRBJ2-3	.	.	TRBV20-1	CSARGIGTPGADTQYF	TGCAGTGCTAGGGGGATTGGGACCCCGGGCGCAGATACGCAGTATTTT
TRBJ1-2	.	.	TRBV6-5	CASSLTLPRDYGYTF	TGTGCCAGCAGTTTGACCCTCCCGAGGGACTATGGCTACACCTTC
TRBJ2-1	.	.	TRBV14	CASSPGLYNEQFF	TGTGCCAGCAGCCCGGGACTTTACAATGAGCAGTTCTTC
TRBJ2-6	.	.	TRBV28	CASTATGKAGANVLTF	TGTGCCAGCACCGCGACAGGCAAGGCTGGGGCCAACGTCCTGACTTTC
TRBJ2-4	.	.	TRBV6-5	CARSYSGGGQYF	TGTGCCAGGAGTTACTCGGGGGGCGGTCAGTACTTC
TRBJ2-6	.	.	TRBV29-1	CSTTQGSGANVLTF	TGCAGCACAACCCAGGGCTCTGGGGCCAACGTCCTGACTTTC
TRBJ2-1	few	.	TRBV5-1	CASSLRGNYNEQFF	TGCGCCAGCAGCTTAAGGGGAAACTACAATGAGCAGTTCTTC
TRBJ1-2	few	.	TRBV20-1	CSARDSGHGYTF	TGCAGTGCTAGAGATTCGGGCCACGGCTACACCTTC
TRBJ2-7	once	TRBD2	TRBV3-1	CASSRRLAETPSYEQYF	TGTGCCAGCAGCCGCCGACTAGCGGAAACCCCCTCCTACGAGCAGTACTTC
TRBJ2-1	.	.	TRBV5-1	CASSLAGVGSYNEQFF	TGCGCCAGCAGCTTGGCCGGGGTAGGCTCCTACAATGAGCAGTTCTTC
TRBJ1-4	many	.	TRBV7-8	CASSLGLAPFTGKLFF	TGTGCCAGCAGCTTAGGTTTGGCACCTTTTACGGGAAAACTGTTTTTT
TRBJ2-7	.	TRBD2	TRBV7-2	CASSWGTSGRAIEQYF	TGTGCCAGCAGCTGGGGGACTAGCGGGAGGGCAATCGAGCAGTACTTC
TRBJ2-2	few	.	TRBV9	CASRGVPGTGELFF	TGTGCCAGCAGGGGGGTCCCCGGTACCGGGGAGCTGTTTTTT
TRBJ1-1	.	.	TRBV20-1	CSARDREYMNTEAFF	TGCAGTGCTAGGGACAGAGAGTACATGAACACTGAAGCTTTCTTT
TRBJ2-1	.	TRBD2	TRBV3-1	CASSQEASGRDEQFF	TGTGCCAGCAGCCAAGAGGCTAGCGGGAGAGATGAGCAGTTCTTC
TRBJ2-3	few	TRBD2	TRBV5-4	CASSTARDYVTDTQYF	TGTGCCAGCAGCACCGCCCGGGACTATGTCACAGATACGCAGTATTTT
TRBJ2-1	few	.	TRBV4-1	CASSQVGSGASGDYNEQFF	TGCGCCAGCAGCCAAGTAGGGTCAGGGGCCTCCGGGGACTACAATGAGCAGTTCTTC